This T cell receptor beta chain originates from a study of cytomegalovirus exposure and HLA in healthy donors listed by TCRdb under 2017. At the level of the whole study: An earlier analysis of 587 of the donors reported about 260 Gb of sequence data and 95 million to 130 million unique TCR beta sequences obtained from 180 million or so T cells. An early release that covered about 600 HLA-typed donors contained about 300 gigabases of sequencing data and tens of millions of unique TCR sequences. Of the 300 to 500 genotyped donors, roughly 80% were placed in the genetic ancestry cluster associated with self-reported Caucasian donors. The study aimed to test whether signatures of past pathogen exposure could be identified by cataloging public T cell receptors. The study used immunosequencing to profile the T cell repertoires of some 600 subjects and linked those repertoires to cytomegalovirus serostatus. In addition to the first cohort of roughly 670 subjects, a separate validation cohort of approximately 130 different subjects was used. To predict cytomegalovirus infection status, the study brought together high-throughput TCR immunosequencing, statistical association of individual TCRs with disease status, and machine learning. To study patterns of TCR occurrence, a later analysis re-analyzed previously published TCR beta repertoires from around 660 donors and added high-resolution HLA genotyping. Rather than drawing on any new phenotypic data, the later analysis identified candidate immune exposures from TCR beta sequences and the way those sequences occurred across donors. To decide whether each TCR beta V gene segment behaved as functional or pseudogenic, an earlier analysis of some 570 of the donors relied on high-throughput TCR beta sequencing. Donor age, sex, ethnicity and CMV serostatus were compiled alongside the repertoire data. Genome-wide SNP genotypes for about 60% of the roughly 700 donors were used in a later genetic analysis, which treated that subset as a discovery cohort. All discovery cohort repertoires had been generated on a single sequencing platform. Class I and class II HLA loci were covered by the typing at four-digit resolution. The number of typed donors differed by locus: roughly 629-640 for A, B, C, DRB1 and DQB1; some 540 for DQA1; about 600 for DPA1; and about 450 for DPB1. Roughly 5 DR-DQ haplotypes were treated as single units for association and clustering because of strong linkage in the cohort. On average, about 200,000 unique TCR beta nucleotide sequences were sequenced per donor among a few hundred genotyped donors of the cohort, with 15% to 20% of those sequences being non-productive. Here is what the overall study found, with its caveats: A further reported finding was that TCR beta sequences accurately predicted the HLA-A and HLA-B alleles for most subjects in the first cohort. A few of the identified cytomegalovirus-associated TCR beta chains were confirmed in vitro to be specific for cytomegalovirus antigens. Because the 87-base-pair reads could not distinguish some IMGT-functional V segments, including TRBV6-2 and TRBV6-3, those segments were excluded. A later analysis found that HLA-associated TCR beta chains were more clonally expanded and had lower generation probabilities than equally common non-associated chains. Specific HLA alleles were associated with more than 15,000 TCR beta sequences at a false discovery rate of 0.05 in a later analysis. Because counts were too low, 15 to 20 rarely observed V segments, including chromosome 9 orphons, were excluded from the earlier analysis of several hundred of the donors. Because HLA typing was missing for some donors at each locus, association tests included only the typed subset. An earlier analysis of approximately 590 of the donors showed that most TCR beta V segments appeared in productive rearrangements either about 90% or about 30% of the time, which broadly matched IMGT annotations. Across donors, most TCR sequences were observed very rarely, whereas some public TCRs were present in many individuals. A cluster of highly shared sequence variants was judged likely to be a technical artifact of the sequencing pipeline. A later genetic analysis reported fewer N-insertions in productive TCRs among donors in an Asian-associated ancestry cluster than the roughly 690-donor mean. Correlated functional status among segregating V segments might reflect linkage disequilibrium, but an unknown experimental factor could not be ruled out. V-gene and J-gene trimming of TCR beta chains was associated with a missense DCLRE1C variant in a later genetic analysis, and the association was replicated in an independent cohort. A total of 150 to 200 TCR beta chains were listed by the study as associated with cytomegalovirus. In a later analysis, the rate of TCR association differed among HLA loci, with DRB1 alleles having the most associated TCRs and HLA-C alleles having the fewest. It was suggested by the authors that the approach could potentially be generalized to other disease states and immunological phenotypes. When HLA alleles, especially DR and DQ, strongly co-occurred, attributing TCR associations to individual alleles was difficult. The classifier was reported to diagnose cytomegalovirus status with high specificity and sensitivity in both the original and validation cohorts. In a later analysis, most CMV-associated TCR beta chains were found to appear HLA-restricted, with HLA associations seemingly driven largely by CMV exposure. Immune exposure information for the cohort was limited to CMV serostatus. In this cohort, only TCR beta chains were sequenced, and detectable features were limited by the absence of alpha or paired-chain data. Presence/absence analyses assumed roughly uniform sequencing depth across donors, an assumption that may not hold. A later analysis reported that several top co-occurrence clusters appeared linked to parvovirus B19, influenza, CMV and Epstein-Barr virus.

CDR1 is given as ENHRY and CDR2 as SYGVKD, both from the germline V gene. Spanning cysteine to phenylalanine, the CDR3 consists of 15 amino acids. Just CDR3 DNA is preserved here, 45 bases in frame from base 1. Trimming leaves V shorter by 4 bases and J shorter by 1 base, with the junction holding 6 bases beyond the gene matches. Points on this clone: Its binding antigen is unknown. No much larger clonotype is one base removed from it; base qualities were not supplied.

Receptor amplification or capture employed the immunoSEQ multiplex PCR assay. For the multiplex PCR, a mixture combining 60 forward primers for TCR Vbeta segments and 13 reverse primers for TCR Jbeta segments was used. The CDR3 region of rearranged TCR beta genes was amplified from genomic DNA with a multiplex PCR assay. Amplified TCR beta libraries were sequenced as 87-base-pair reads on the Illumina HiSeq System. In the authors' own workflow: Across the 670 or so repertoires, a later analysis counted roughly 77 million unique TCR beta chains, about 10 million of which were shared by at least two donors. Raw reads were error-corrected and collapsed into unique sequences with a nearest-neighbor algorithm that merged closely related sequences to remove PCR and sequencing errors. V, D and J gene segments were assigned by aligning CDR3 sequences to IMGT reference sequences. For a sequence to be retained, a match of at least six nucleotides to both a V gene segment and a J gene segment was required. A rearrangement was called productive if the CDR3 had no stop codons and remained in frame with V and J, and every other rearrangement was called non-productive. CDR3 was defined according to IMGT convention as the region running from the second conserved V-encoded cysteine to the conserved J-encoded phenylalanine. The earlier analysis of fewer than 750 of the donors excluded sequences that lacked an unambiguous match to a single V gene segment. In an earlier analysis of around 590 of the donors, a V segment was called functional when productive rearrangements were above 56.7%, and segregating when the standard deviation between donors exceeded 5%. To diagnose cytomegalovirus status from the catalog of TCR beta chain sequences, a statistical classification framework was built. A later analysis assigned V and J genes by comparing TCR nucleotide sequences with IMGT/GENE-DB human TR gene sequences. The TCRdist pipeline was used in a later analysis to assign CDR3 sequences and most-parsimonious VDJ recombination scenarios. In a later analysis, each TCR beta chain was defined by its CDR3 amino acid sequence together with its V-gene family, and reads without a unique V-gene family were excluded. In a later analysis, a few hundred highly shared, low-generation-probability nucleotide sequences were removed to address suspected cross-contamination and a sequencing artifact. A later analysis calculated a clonal expansion index for each public chain from normalized within-repertoire ranks of inferred template counts. In a later analysis, generation probabilities were computed with a VDJ recombination model fitted to out-of-frame rearrangements, and the resulting probabilities were checked against IGoR. A later analysis scored TCR-TCR, TCR-HLA and TCR-CMV co-occurrence with hypergeometric tests, applying a repertoire-size bias correction to TCR pairs. In a later analysis, false discovery rates were estimated by permuting HLA or CMV assignments 20 times. In a later analysis, co-occurring TCRs were grouped using DBSCAN, with TCRdist sequence similarity added in when clustering inside HLA-allele-positive subsets. Repertoires with fewer than 30,000 or more than 120,000 public chains were left out of co-occurrence clustering, as were five repertoires with anomalous nucleotide sharing. As stored in TCRdb, this immuneACCESS dataset retains in-frame rearrangements with V and J assigned. A fraction of the clones does not appear; measured against another copy, unresolved V genes explain less than half of the discrepancy, and the remainder lacks a known reason. V, J and clone size are those of that table, while D and trimming were read from the DNA. In all, the sample holds approximately 95,000 clones, and just under 80% of those were seen once. Clones ranked in the top ten supply about 4% of the sample.

The cohort was made up of several hundred healthy bone marrow donors. At the time of sampling, all cohort members were nominally healthy, though unrecorded immune exposures were likely present. The donor was CMV seropositive and was included in the group of around 300 seropositive cohort members. A peripheral blood sample was provided by each donor, and peripheral blood mononuclear cells were used for TCR beta sequencing. The Qiagen DNeasy Blood Extraction Kit was used to extract genomic DNA from the blood cell samples. Recombination connected TRBV10-3 to TRBJ1-1; 7 junctional bases match TRBD1. The origin of this receptor is a woman in her 40s in good health and CMV-seropositive. The sequencing sample was made of PBMCs. The bases read TGTGCCATCAGTGGATCAGGGGGATCGAACACTGAAGCTTTCTTT. Translated, this is CAISGSGGSNTEAFF.